In this sample, the clone carrying this T cell receptor (beta chain) turned up a few times. Time point indicated: newly diagnosed GD, antithyroid drugs for less than 3 months. Making the TCR library involved RNA that had been extracted from PBMCs. V lost 4 bases, J lost 5 bases, and 11 bases stayed unmatched. Germline CDR1 reads KGHDR; CDR2 reads SFDVKD. CDR3 length equals 16 residues. Combining iRepertoire HTBI primers with Arm-PCR of CDR3 regions, the authors built TCR beta libraries. TCRdb redid the calling of the multiplex PCR reads with MiXCR, one entry per CDR3 protein. The table has fewer than 500,000 distinct CDR3 sequences, roughly 15% seen once; the top ten hold 12%. This entry belongs to a study of regulatory T cells in long-lasting Graves disease. This same sample was also taken into another study, of T cells in Graves' hyperthyroidism and ophthalmopathy.

The V and J genes are TRBV24-1 and TRBJ2-5, with TRBD2 matching 8 bases. The sequencing here drew on peripheral blood mononuclear cells (PBMCs), taken at new diagnosis, from a patient treated with antithyroid drugs. The clonotype comes from a man between 35 and 55 years old with Graves disease. DNA for the CDR3: TGTGCCACCAGTGAAGGAGCGGGGGTGGTCGGGGAGACCCAGTACTTC. Amino acid sequence: CATSEGAGVVGETQYF.